This entry features one TCR beta chain sequence. Its specificity is not known. Method: immunoSEQ multiplex PCR; TCRdb's copy keeps in-frame clones and lacks some. The sample consists of 150,000 to 180,000 clones, about 85% of them appearing once. The data stem from a study of T cell responses to AZD1222 COVID-19 vaccine. Study-wide results and limits: CD4 TCRs linked to vaccination spanned spike, dominating at 160-218 and 743-854. Epitopes outside B.1.351 and B.1.1.7 mutated regions reportedly drew nearly half of spike TCRs. Vaccination with two AZD1222 doses was followed by a rise in Spike-specific TCR breadth and depth.

The CDR3 is 13 residues long. Trimming stripped 5 bases from V and 2 bases from J, with 8 bases between. Germline assignment: CDR1 LGHDT and CDR2 YNNKEL (reference sequence). The rearrangement joins TRBV3-1 (or the pseudogene TRBV3-2) to TRBJ2-3; D is possibly TRBD1 or TRBD2 (5 bases each). Source: peripheral blood, taken on day 0 of AZD1222 vaccination. This receptor was identified in an adult in good health. Here the CDR3 reads CASSRGTTDTQYF. In DNA, the CDR3 is TGTGCCAGCAGCAGAGGGACCACAGATACGCAGTATTTT.